Shown below are 3 T cell receptor beta chains from a single sample sequenced in a study of blood T cell repertoires in COVID-19 (TCRdb year 2020). The library came from the immunoSEQ multiplex PCR assay. The source is immuneACCESS, and TCRdb retained only in-frame sequences with V and J called. Part of the clones is not carried over; for the studies checked, unresolved V genes explain less than half of this, and the remainder is unexplained. This sample is represented by 150,000 to 200,000 clones; around three quarters of them were singletons. Jointly, the top ten make up approximately 15% of the sample. The sample comprised peripheral blood. Every receptor here comes from a man in his sixties with active or convalescent COVID-19.

This chain joins TRBV6-6 and TRBJ1-6; D is perhaps TRBD1 (5 bases). Germline values: CDR1 MNHNY, CDR2 SVGAGI (reference sequence). The CDR3 length is 13 residues. The CDR3 nucleotides read TGTGCACGGCGCGCGGGGGTAAACTCACCCCTCCACTTT. Its translation is CARRAGVNSPLHF.

The chain joins TRBV9 to TRBJ1-6; D ambiguous. The V end lost 2 bases, the J end lost 8 bases, and 5 bases lay between the germline ends. The CDR3 length is 12 residues. Germline CDR1 is SGDLS and CDR2 is YYNGEE. The CDR3 loop is CASSVLDSPLHF. CDR3 nucleotides: TGTGCCAGCAGCGTTTTAGATTCACCCCTCCACTTT. Full variable domain (remainder filled in from reference TRBV9 and TRBJ1-6): DSGVTQTPKHLITATGQRVTLRCSPRSGDLSVYWYQQSLDQGLQFLIQYYNGEERAKGNILERFSAQQFPDLHSELNLSSLELGDSALYFCASSVLDSPLHFGNGTRLTVT.

Ten or more counts support this clone. This chain uses TRBV19 with TRBJ2-5; 8 nucleotides match TRBD2. The V gene's germline CDR1 is LNHDA and CDR2 SQIVND (reference sequence). The CDR3 sequence is 16 residues long. The V and J ends lost 3 bases and 1 base, in that order; junction bases with no gene match: 7. The CDR3 reads CASSIGREASQETQYF. The CDR3 coding sequence is TGTGCCAGTAGTATTGGGCGGGAGGCGTCCCAAGAGACCCAGTACTTC.